This T cell receptor (beta chain) is from a study of blood T cell repertoires in COVID-19 (TCRdb year 2020). Notes on the research overall: Samples from collaborators originated in the United States, Italy and Spain and spanned both the acute and convalescent phases of COVID-19. The material from the prospective study consisted of cDNA or gDNA derived from T cells, B-cell-depleted T cells, or PBMCs. Deeply sampled blood TCRbeta repertoires from subjects exposed to, actively infected with, or recovered from COVID-19 were included in the dataset. The repertoires were released in a freely available public database intended as a resource for research on the immune response to SARS-CoV-2. The samples were drawn from the first 160 participants of the ongoing ImmuneRACE study and from 1,254 subjects provided by 6 global collaborators. A de-identified subject ID, COVID-19 status, age in years and sex were almost always included in the sample metadata. Where available, HLA class I and class II types were taken from metadata supplied by the sample provider and were not determined by assay-based typing. Broad study findings and their caveats: The quantity of clinical and demographic metadata differed by source and by participant and was supplied without curation.

Each collaborating institution followed its own protocols to collect whole blood in K2EDTA tubes. Collaborator samples were shipped for TCRbeta analysis as frozen whole blood, isolated PBMCs, or DNA extracted from either sample type. TCRbeta CDR3 regions were amplified from genomic DNA by means of the immunoSEQ Assay, a bias-controlled multiplex PCR. The study's own analysis went as follows. The number of nucleated cells in each sample was estimated by amplification of reference gene primers within the assay. To quantify the absolute abundance of each unique TCRbeta CDR3 rearrangement, sequence reads were collapsed and filtered. Productive Simpson clonality was computed per sample as the square root of Simpson's diversity index over productive rearrangements. The source is immuneACCESS, and TCRdb retained only in-frame sequences with V and J called. Part of the clones is not carried over; for the studies checked, unresolved V genes explain less than half of this, and the remainder is unexplained. Clone size and V and J calls were adopted from that table, with D and trimming inferred from the DNA. This sample comprises 40,000 or so clones, 89% of them detected only once. The top ten clonotypes cover 20% to 25% of the sample.

The V and J ends are trimmed by 4 bases and 3 bases, leaving 12 bases between them. From the cysteine through the phenylalanine, the CDR3 covers 15 amino acids. The retained sequence is limited to the CDR3, 45 bases, with the frame set at the first base. The germline V gene (reference sequence) supplies CDR1 LGHDT and CDR2 YNNKEL. About this clone: Its antigen specificity is not known. No qualities accompany the bases; no much larger clone lies one base away.

The receptor comes from a middle-aged man with active COVID-19. This receptor chain uses TRBV3-1 (or the pseudogene TRBV3-2) and TRBJ2-2; D gene: possibly TRBD2, on 6 matching bases. Sequenced sample: peripheral blood. Here is the DNA: TGTGCCAGCAGCCCCTGGGACTCTTACACCGGGGAGCTGTTTTTT. This gives the protein CASSPWDSYTGELFF.